This T cell receptor (beta chain) stems from a study of T-cell reconstitution after alpha-beta-depleted transplantation in children. Preparation of the TCRbeta library involved a method that used unique molecular identifiers. One entry per CDR3 protein, called by TCRdb with MiXCR from the PCR reads. The sample consists of around 700,000 distinct CDR3 sequences, approximately 14% of them appearing once. Per the germline V gene, CDR1 is MDHEN and CDR2 is SYDVKM. V lost 4 bases, J lost 2 bases, and 11 bases lay in between. The CDR3 extends over 14 amino acids. There are many counts of this clonotype. V is TRBV28 and J is TRBJ2-5; D possibly corresponds to TRBD1 (5 bases). The sample in question was PBMCs, obtained before TCRalphabeta/CD19-depleted stem cell transplant. This receptor was identified in a girl aged 2-9 years with congenital amegakaryocytic thrombocytopenia, due to receive a stem cell transplant. The CDR3, as DNA: TGTGCCAGCAGTTACCAGGGCTCACAAGAGACCCAGTACTTC. It codes for CASSYQGSQETQYF.